The 28 T cell receptor beta chains listed next were all sequenced from one sample in a study of CD8+ T cells in alopecia areata. TCR sequencing used cDNA made by reverse transcription of extracted RNA. Method: immunoSEQ multiplex PCR; TCRdb's copy keeps in-frame clones and lacks some. This sample shows about 270,000 clones and no singletons; around 1.2% rests with the ten largest. Cells pooled from cutaneous lymph nodes were sorted on CD4, CD8alpha, NKG2D, NKG2ACE and other markers. Sequenced: CD4+ T cells sorted from a lymph node. These receptor sequences come from a C3H/HeJ mouse with alopecia areata. The MHC haplotype of this mouse line is H2-k.

This clone was found a few times. Gene names are the mouse ones. Coverage ceases 4 residues before the CDR3 finishes, and the germline J gene fills in the end. V gene TRBV29 combines with J gene TRBJ2-5; 10 nucleotides line up with TRBD1. The CDR3 covers 13 residues. The germline gives CDR1 MSHET, CDR2 SYDVDS. The sequenced part of the CDR3 DNA is TGTGCTAGCAGCCCGGGACAGGGGGAC. It encodes CASSPGQGD. The whole CDR3 protein reads CASSPGQGDTQYF. The whole variable domain, remainder taken from reference TRBV29 and TRBJ2-5, is DMKVTQMPRYLIKRMGENVLLECGQDMSHETMYWYRQDPGLGLQLIYISYDVDSNSEGDIPKGYRVSRKKREHFSLILDSAKTNQTSVYFCASSPGQGDTQYFGPGTRLLVL.

Comment on this clone: Genes and germline come from the mouse. The sequenced CDR3 bases are TGTGCCAGCAGTGATCTCAGGGCC. Translated: CASSDLRA. The CDR3 in its entirety is CASSDLRADYTF. The genes are TRBV13-1 and TRBJ1-2; TRBD1 might be the D (5 bases). Coverage ceases 4 residues before the CDR3 finishes, and the germline J gene fills in the end. The CDR3 has 12 residues. Germline V gene lookup returns CDR1 NSHNY and CDR2 SYGAGN.

Worth noting for this clone: Gene labels here are mouse ones. The read ends 4 residues shy of where the CDR3 ends; the end is completed using the germline J gene. Distinct nucleotide sequences in the sample also encode this CDR3. This chain connects TRBV13-1 to TRBJ2-3; D may be TRBD2 (6 bases). Germline loops: CDR1 NSHNY, CDR2 SYGAGN. V lost 2 bases, J lost 0 bases, and 7 bases lay in between. The CDR3 sequence is 14 residues long. CDR3 DNA (partial): TGTGCCAGCAGTGAGACTGGTAGTGCAGAA. Translating it yields CASSETGSAE. The whole CDR3 sequence reads CASSETGSAETLYF.

This clone has only a few counts. Germline and genes: mouse. Read coverage stops 4 residues before the CDR3 terminus; the germline J gene supplies the remainder. The chain couples TRBV1 to TRBJ2-1, with D unclear. Trimming cost V 0 bases and J 4 bases, with 7 bases left between them. The CDR3 length is 14 residues. CDR1 and CDR2 (germline): NSQYPW, LRSPGD (reference sequence). The CDR3 spells CTCSADSQYAEQFF. CDR3 DNA, as far as it was read: TGCACCTGCAGTGCAGATAGCCAGTATGCT.

Remarks on this clone: Mouse germline and gene names are used. The missing CDR3 end, 4 residues past where the read stops, is filled in from the germline J gene. The identical CDR3 is also encoded by other nucleotide sequences in the sample. The rearrangement links TRBV13-1 to TRBJ2-7, with 9 bases aligning to TRBD1. The V gene end was trimmed by 0 bases and the J gene end by 3 bases; junction bases not matched to a gene: 1. The CDR3 is made up of 14 amino acids. CDR1 NSHNY and CDR2 SYGAGN come from the germline V gene. The DNA read from the CDR3 is TGTGCCAGCAGTGATGGGGGACAGGGCTAT. The encoded protein is CASSDGGQGY. The whole CDR3 region reads CASSDGGQGYEQYF.

A remark on this clone: Genes and germline are mouse. The sequenced fragment ends 4 residues before the CDR3 boundary, so the rest is inferred from the germline J gene. The chain is built from TRBV31 and TRBJ2-1; 9 nucleotides line up with TRBD1. There are 12 residues in the CDR3. The V gene's germline CDR1 is GKSSPN and CDR2 SITVG. CDR3 amino acids: CAWSHRGPEQFF. The covered CDR3 bases are TGTGCCTGGAGCCACAGGGGGCCT. Based on the CDR3 plus reference TRBV31 and TRBJ2-1, the full variable domain is AQTIHQWPVAEIKAVGSPLSLGCTIKGKSSPNLYWYWQATGGTLQQLFYSITVGQVESVVQLNLSASRPKDDQFILSTEKLLLSHSGFYLCAWSHRGPEQFFGPGTRLTVL.

Regarding this clone: Mouse gene names apply. The read terminates 4 residues ahead of where the CDR3 ends, so the germline J gene completes it. Additional DNA sequences in this sample encode the identical CDR3. This chain links TRBV1 with TRBJ2-1, with 8 bases lining up with TRBD1. This CDR3 spans 15 amino acids. Trimming removed 0 bases from V and 4 bases from J; junction bases left unmatched: 2. Per the germline V gene, CDR1 is NSQYPW and CDR2 is LRSPGD (reference sequence). CDR3 sequence reads: CTCSADRGPYAEQFF. CDR3 DNA (partial): TGCACCTGCAGTGCAGACAGGGGGCCTTATGCT.

As to this clone: Gene names are mouse gene names. The CDR3 is cut off 4 residues early in the read; its end comes from the germline J gene. This rearrangement joins TRBV19 to TRBJ2-7; D is perhaps TRBD1 (6 bases). Germline CDR1 reads FNHDT; CDR2 reads SITEND (reference sequence). The CDR3 length is 13 residues. CDR3 protein: CASRVLQGYEQYF. The covered CDR3 bases are TGTGCCAGCAGGGTGCTACAGGGATAT.

As regards this clone: Gene names refer to mouse genes. The read ends 4 residues early relative to the CDR3; the germline J gene fills the gap. The sample carries other DNA sequences with the same CDR3. This chain connects TRBV13-2 to TRBJ2-7; 7 bases agree with TRBD2. Germline V gene data show CDR1 as NNHNN and CDR2 as SYGAGS (reference sequence). The CDR3 is made up of 14 amino acids. V was pared by 2 bases and J by 0 bases, with 2 bases of the junction left unmatched. The CDR3 region is CASGEAGGSYEQYF. The part of the CDR3 DNA that was read is TGTGCCAGCGGTGAGGCTGGGGGCTCCTAT.

About this clone: Genes and germline come from the mouse. The read stops 4 residues short of the end of the CDR3; the missing end is completed from the germline J gene. The rearrangement joins TRBV5 to TRBJ2-3; 7 nucleotides align to TRBD2. This CDR3 has 15 residues. Germline V gene sequence: CDR1 LGHNA, CDR2 YNLKQL (reference sequence). After removal of 2 bases from V and 0 bases from J, the junction contained 2 bases not matched to a gene. CDR3 protein: CASSQQLGSAETLYF. The sequenced part of the CDR3 DNA is TGTGCCAGCAGCCAACAACTGGGGAGTGCAGAA.

About this clone: The genes are named according to mouse. The read halts 4 residues ahead of the CDR3 end, with the missing end drawn from the germline J gene. The chain combines TRBV1 with TRBJ1-2; TRBD1 aligns across 9 bases. There are 15 residues in the CDR3. Germline V gene data show CDR1 as NSQYPW and CDR2 as LRSPGD (reference sequence). The part of the CDR3 DNA that was read is TGCACCTGCAGTGCAGAACAGGGGGCGCGTTCC. It translates to CTCSAEQGARS. The complete CDR3 protein is CTCSAEQGARSDYTF.

This clone was seen a few times. Gene names and germline match the mouse. The read ends 4 residues early relative to the CDR3; the germline J gene fills the gap. Other nucleotide sequences in the sample specify the same CDR3. The chain couples TRBV5 to TRBJ2-5; 9 nucleotides align to TRBD1. CDR3 length: 14 residues. Germline V CDR1 and CDR2: LGHNA, YNLKQL (reference sequence). The CDR3 DNA, read in part, is TGTGCCAGCAGCCCCGGACAGGGGAGGGAC. It specifies CASSPGQGRD. The entire CDR3 protein is CASSPGQGRDTQYF.

This clone has more than one count but fewer than ten. Each gene name is a mouse one. Read sequence stops 4 residues before the CDR3 end, and the germline J gene provides the missing end. The genes are TRBV5 and TRBJ2-2; weak D call: TRBD1 (6 bases). The CDR3 has 16 amino acids. Germline V gene data show CDR1 as LGHNA and CDR2 as YNLKQL (reference sequence). The V end lost 3 bases, the J end lost 0 bases, and 11 bases lay between the germline ends. The CDR3 bases that were read are TGTGCCAGCAGCCATGAGACAGGCTCAAACACCGGG. Its protein is CASSHETGSNTG. The CDR3, in full, reads CASSHETGSNTGQLYF.

This clone was found a few times. A much larger clone differs from this one at a single base, so this may be a read error. Gene labels here are mouse ones. The read stops 4 residues short of the end of the CDR3; the missing end is completed from the germline J gene. This sample also contains other DNA sequences that code for the same CDR3. The rearrangement links TRBV13-3 to TRBJ2-4, with a possible D match to TRBD1 (6 bases). The CDR3 has 13 amino acids. Germline lookup yields CDR1 NNHDY and CDR2 SYVADS. The DNA read from the CDR3 is TGTGCCAGCAGTGATCCAGGGGAAAAC. Translation gives CASSDPGEN. The complete CDR3 reads CASSDPGENTLYF.

Notes on this clone: Gene and germline names: mouse. The CDR3 extends 4 residues past the end of the read, so its final part is completed from the germline J gene. The chain carries TRBV13-3 and TRBJ1-2; TRBD1 matches 7 bases. The CDR3 runs 12 residues. CDR1 is NNHDY and CDR2 is SYVADS in the germline V gene. V trimming: 5 bases; J trimming: 3 bases; junction bases outside the gene matches: 1. The sequenced part of the CDR3 DNA is TGTGCCAGCAGCACAGGGGACTCC. Translating gives CASSTGDS. The whole CDR3 protein reads CASSTGDSDYTF.

On this clone: Mouse gene names apply. The sequenced fragment ends 3 residues before the CDR3 boundary, so the rest is inferred from the germline J gene. V and J are TRBV1 and TRBJ1-6; perhaps TRBD1 as D (6 bases). TRBJ1-6 is identified as an open reading frame with a role that is uncertain. Per the germline V gene, CDR1 is NSQYPW and CDR2 is LRSPGD (reference sequence). The CDR3 length is 16 residues. V gave up 0 bases and J gave up 5 bases, with 11 bases separating them. This CDR3 is CTCSAEGTQNNSPLYF. The part of the CDR3 DNA that was read is TGCACCTGCAGTGCAGAAGGGACACAAAATAATTCGCCC.

As for this clone: Genes here carry mouse names. The read terminates 4 residues before the CDR3 end, so the remaining end is supplied by the germline J gene. The rearrangement links TRBV5 to TRBJ2-1; 8 positions agree with TRBD2. V dropped 0 bases and J dropped 1; count of bases not matched to a gene: 5. The CDR3 consists of 17 residues. The germline V gene encodes CDR1 LGHNA and CDR2 YNLKQL (reference sequence). CDR3 DNA (partial): TGTGCCAGCAGCCAAGATCCGCTGGGGGGCAACTATGCT. Translating it yields CASSQDPLGGNYA. The whole CDR3 is CASSQDPLGGNYAEQFF.

To note about this clone: The listed genes are named as in mouse. The CDR3 is cut off 4 residues early in the read; its end comes from the germline J gene. At the DNA level, this CDR3 is encoded by other sequences in the same sample as well. The rearrangement uses TRBV1 and TRBJ1-1; D is ambiguous. Trimming removed 1 base at V and 0 bases at J, with 3 bases between. Germline V lookup: CDR1 NSQYPW, CDR2 LRSPGD (reference sequence). This CDR3 is 13 amino acids long. Partial CDR3 DNA: TGCACCTGCAGTGCAGCCCAGAACACA. It is translated as CTCSAAQNT. The CDR3, in full, reads CTCSAAQNTEVFF.

In this sample, this clone turned up a few times. Genes and germline come from the mouse. The CDR3 end falls 4 residues outside the read, so it is completed with the germline J gene. The rearrangement uses TRBV13-1 and TRBJ2-7, with 9 bases identical to TRBD2. Germline values: CDR1 NSHNY, CDR2 SYGAGN. This CDR3 contains 14 residues. The CDR3 reads CASSDALGGNEQYF. The sequenced part of the CDR3 DNA is TGTGCCAGCAGTGATGCCCTGGGGGGGAAT.

This clone occurred a few times. The listed genes are named as in mouse. Sequencing ends 4 residues short of the CDR3 end; the germline J gene provides the rest. This chain links TRBV19 with TRBJ1-1, with TRBD1 as a possible D gene (6 bases). The CDR3 spans 13 residues. Per germline, CDR1 FNHDT and CDR2 SITEND (reference sequence). Deletions cut 4 bases from V and 3 bases from J, with 10 bases between. The covered CDR3 bases are TGTGCCAGCAGTCCACAGGGTGACACA. Protein: CASSPQGDT. Given in full, the CDR3 is CASSPQGDTEVFF. Combining the CDR3 with reference TRBV19 and TRBJ1-1 gives the whole variable domain GGIITQTPKFLIGQEGQKLTLKCQQNFNHDTMYWYRQDSGKGLRLIYYSITENDLQKGDLSEGYDASREKKSSFSLTVTSAQKNEMAVFLCASSPQGDTEVFFGKGTRLTVV.

As regards this clone: The listed genes are named as in mouse. The read finishes 4 residues shy of the CDR3 end, and the germline J gene is used to complete it. The sample has other DNA sequences that encode this CDR3 too. V gene TRBV19 combines with J gene TRBJ2-7; 7 nucleotides align to TRBD2. Trimming removed 5 bases from V and 3 bases from J; junction bases left unmatched: 2. Germline assignment: CDR1 FNHDT and CDR2 SITEND (reference sequence). This CDR3 is 12 amino acids long. The CDR3 reads CASRPGGYEQYF. The CDR3 bases that were read are TGTGCCAGCAGGCCTGGGGGCTAT. The variable domain in full, completed from reference TRBV19 and TRBJ2-7, reads GGIITQTPKFLIGQEGQKLTLKCQQNFNHDTMYWYRQDSGKGLRLIYYSITENDLQKGDLSEGYDASREKKSSFSLTVTSAQKNEMAVFLCASRPGGYEQYFGPGTRLTVL.

Comment on this clone: Here the gene names and germline are mouse. The DNA ends 4 residues before the CDR3 does, and the rest of the CDR3 is filled in from the germline J gene. The chain carries TRBV19 and TRBJ1-1; TRBD1 might be the D (5 bases). V lost 7 bases to trimming and J lost 1 base, with 11 bases between them. The CDR3 totals 13 residues. Germline V gives CDR1 FNHDT, CDR2 SITEND (reference sequence). CDR3 DNA (partial): TGTGCCAGCGCAAGGACAAAAAACACA. Its protein is CASARTKNT. The CDR3 reads in full as CASARTKNTEVFF. The complete variable domain, with remaining parts taken from reference TRBV19 and TRBJ1-1, reads GGIITQTPKFLIGQEGQKLTLKCQQNFNHDTMYWYRQDSGKGLRLIYYSITENDLQKGDLSEGYDASREKKSSFSLTVTSAQKNEMAVFLCASARTKNTEVFFGKGTRLTVV.

Regarding this clone: Gene names denote mouse genes. The read ends 4 residues shy of where the CDR3 ends; the end is completed using the germline J gene. This sequence joins TRBV19 and TRBJ2-7; unclear D gene. There are 13 residues in the CDR3. Trimming pared 5 bases from V and 1 base from J, leaving 10 bases between. Per the germline V gene, CDR1 is FNHDT and CDR2 is SITEND (reference sequence). The CDR3 region is CASRNSGSYEQYF. The CDR3 bases that were read are TGTGCCAGCAGAAACAGTGGATCCTAT.

This clone was recorded at least ten times. Genes and germline come from the mouse. Coverage ceases 4 residues before the CDR3 finishes, and the germline J gene fills in the end. The chain joins TRBV19 to TRBJ2-1; D is perhaps TRBD1 (5 bases). The CDR3 is 12 residues long. Germline CDR1 and CDR2: FNHDT and SITEND (reference sequence). The CDR3 is CASSIEGAEQFF. Incomplete CDR3 DNA: TGTGCCAGCAGTATAGAGGGGGCT.

This clone was counted a few times. Gene and germline names: mouse. The CDR3 end lies 4 residues beyond the end of the read and is filled in from the germline J gene. The gene calls are TRBV14 and TRBJ2-5; 10 bases map to TRBD2. Germline assignment: CDR1 SGHDT and CDR2 FRDEAV. The CDR3 sequence is 15 residues long. CDR3 DNA (partial): TGTGCCAGCAGTTTCACTGGGGGGGGTCCGGAC. This encodes CASSFTGGGPD. The complete CDR3 sequence is CASSFTGGGPDTQYF.

On this clone itself: This may be a read error, as it is one base from a much larger clone. Mouse germline and gene names are used. The read halts 4 residues ahead of the CDR3 end, with the missing end drawn from the germline J gene. This chain connects TRBV13-1 to TRBJ2-3, with a weak D call TRBD1 (5 bases). In germline, CDR1 is NSHNY, CDR2 SYGAGN. Trimming took 5 bases from V and 0 from J, leaving 10 bases between them. The CDR3 is 14 residues long. CDR3 bases read: TGTGCCAGCAGCCCCCAGGGTAGTGCAGAA. Amino acid sequence: CASSPQGSAE. The whole CDR3 is CASSPQGSAETLYF.

This clone was seen more than once but under ten times. Any gene name here is a mouse gene name. The observed sequence ends 4 residues before the CDR3 terminus, with the missing tail filled in from the germline J gene. The V call is TRBV31, the J call TRBJ2-3, with 9 bases fitting TRBD1. Germline V CDR1 and CDR2: GKSSPN, SITVG. The CDR3 covers 14 residues. The CDR3 is CACPQGAGRETLYF. Incomplete CDR3 DNA: TGTGCCTGCCCACAGGGGGCGGGGAGAGAA.

This clone was observed a few times. Gene labels here are mouse ones. The CDR3 end falls 4 residues outside the read, so it is completed with the germline J gene. The rearrangement links TRBV1 to TRBJ2-2; D perhaps matches TRBD1 (6 bases). The CDR3 has 14 amino acids. CDR1 and CDR2 from the germline V gene are NSQYPW and LRSPGD (reference sequence). The V gene lost 6 bases and the J gene lost 1 base, with 9 bases spanning the gap. The CDR3 reads CTCRPGQNTGQLYF. CDR3 DNA (partial): TGCACCTGCAGGCCGGGACAAAACACCGGG.